What follows describes a single TCR beta chain. V was clipped by 6 bases and J by 9 bases; unmatched bases: 9. The CDR3 loop spans 15 amino acids. Looked up from germline, CDR1 is MNHNY and CDR2 is SVGAGI (reference sequence). In the original processing: Estimation of nucleated cell counts was performed using reference gene primer amplification. Sequencing used immunoSEQ multiplex PCR; TCRdb keeps in-frame clones, though not all of them. V and J calls and clone size come straight from that table; D and trimming were deduced from the DNA. Counted here are fewer than 200,000 clones, roughly 84% occurring once; the ten biggest clones make up 1.5%. This record comes from a study of blood T cell repertoires in COVID-19. About the study: PBMCs, B-cell-depleted T cells, or T cells provided the cDNA or gDNA that made up the material.

V is TRBV6-6 and J is TRBJ2-1, with TRBD2 matching over 12 bases. The sequence came from a human donor in a cohort sampled during active COVID-19. The sample comprised peripheral blood. CDR3 sequence (DNA): TGTGCCAGCAGCCTGGCTAGCGGGAGGGCCTCTGAGCAGTTCTTC. Its protein is CASSLASGRASEQFF.